This is a list of T cell receptor beta chains from one sample in a study of cytomegalovirus exposure and HLA in healthy donors. TCRdb's table, derived via immunoSEQ multiplex PCR, lists solely in-frame clones and lacks some. The repertoire includes about 150,000 clones, 85% to 90% of them detected once, and approximately 2% sits in the top ten. Sequenced sample: PBMCs. The source is a human donor in good health. Each CDR3 is given with its conserved first and last residue. A D gene is named only where the DNA matches it firmly. Clone size is not always given. Where it is, it says once, few, many or a class for expanded clones.

abundance,v_gene,j_gene,d_gene,CDR3nt,CDR3aa
NA,TRBV19,TRBJ1-5,NA,TGTGCCAGTAAGGACATTAGCTTCAGCAATCAGCCCCAGCATTTT,CASKDISFSNQPQHF
NA,TRBV6-1,TRBJ2-7,TRBD1,TGTGCCAGCAGTGATGTGAGAGGGACAGGGGGATTTTGGCAGGAGCAGTACTTC,CASSDVRGTGGFWQEQYF
NA,TRBV19,TRBJ2-1,NA,TGTGCCACCACAGGGTTTAAGAATGAGCAGTTCTTC,CATTGFKNEQFF
once,TRBV2,TRBJ2-1,NA,TGTGCCAGCAGTGAAGCGCTTCGTTCGGGGAGCGAGCAGTTCTTC,CASSEALRSGSEQFF
NA,TRBV5-1,TRBJ1-2,NA,TGCGCCAGCAGCTTGACTACGGGTACGGACTACACCTTC,CASSLTTGTDYTF
NA,TRBV27,TRBJ2-3,NA,TGTGCCAGCAGTTACCAGGAGGGGAGCACAGATACGCAGTATTTT,CASSYQEGSTDTQYF
NA,TRBV5-1,TRBJ2-7,TRBD2,TGCGCCAGCAGCTTGGATGCCCGTCCGGGGGGATCCTACGAGCAGTACTTC,CASSLDARPGGSYEQYF
NA,TRBV14,TRBJ1-1,NA,TGTGCCAGCAGCCTCGGACAGAACACTGAAGCTTTCTTT,CASSLGQNTEAFF
once,TRBV7-3,TRBJ2-7,NA,TGTGCCAGCAGCTTAGGTACAGGATCCTACGAGCAGTACTTC,CASSLGTGSYEQYF
NA,TRBV4-1,TRBJ2-1,TRBD2,TGCGCCAGCAGCCAAGATCCTTTCGTGAGACTAGCGGGAGGGCGTTCCAGGGAGCAGTTCTTC,CASSQDPFVRLAGGRSREQFF
once,TRBV5-1,TRBJ2-2,NA,TGCGCCAGCAGCTTGGGGACAGGGACTAATAAGCTGAACACCGGGGAGCTGTTTTTT,CASSLGTGTNKLNTGELFF
NA,TRBV2,TRBJ2-7,TRBD2,TGTGCCAGCAGTGAAAGGTTGACTAGCGCGCACGAGCAGTACTTC,CASSERLTSAHEQYF
NA,TRBV28,TRBJ1-2,TRBD1,TGTGCCAGCAAGGGACAGACACGAACGGATGGCTACACCTTC,CASKGQTRTDGYTF
NA,TRBV6-1,TRBJ2-7,TRBD1,TGTGCCAGCAGTGAAGCGTCTGGGACAGGGGGCGCCGAGCAGTACTTC,CASSEASGTGGAEQYF
NA,TRBV7-8,TRBJ1-1,NA,TGTGCCAGCAGCCCGGGTGAGAACACTGAAGCTTTCTTT,CASSPGENTEAFF
few,TRBV6-1,TRBJ1-2,TRBD1,TGTGCCAGCAGCCCGACAGGGGAGAACGGCTACACCTTC,CASSPTGENGYTF
NA,TRBV11-2,TRBJ2-2,NA,TGTGCCAGCAGCTTAAGCAGGGCGAGCACCGGGGAGCTGTTTTTT,CASSLSRASTGELFF
NA,TRBV11-2,TRBJ2-7,TRBD1,TGTGCCAGCAGCAAAACCGGGACAGGCTTTTACGAGCAGTACTTC,CASSKTGTGFYEQYF
NA,TRBV6-5,TRBJ2-7,NA,TGTGCCAGCAGTTACTCGGGAGCCGGCCTAACCTACGAGCAGTACTTC,CASSYSGAGLTYEQYF
NA,TRBV7-9,TRBJ1-2,NA,TGTGCCAGCAGCTTAGCATCGTCGGCTAACTATGGCTACACCTTC,CASSLASSANYGYTF
few,TRBV6-5,TRBJ1-5,NA,TGTGCCAGCAGTGGGGTGAGGGGCAATCAGCCCCAGCATTTT,CASSGVRGNQPQHF
NA,TRBV5-1,TRBJ2-2,TRBD1,TGCGCCAGCAGCGGGGGGACAGGGATAAACACCGGGGAGCTGTTTTTT,CASSGGTGINTGELFF
NA,TRBV13,TRBJ1-3,NA,TGTGCCAGCAGCCCCTGGAGGGGAGGAAACACCATATATTTT,CASSPWRGGNTIYF
NA,TRBV7-3,TRBJ1-1,NA,TGTGCCAGCAGCCCACTGGGGGCCATGAACACTGAAGCTTTCTTT,CASSPLGAMNTEAFF
once,TRBV28,TRBJ2-3,NA,TGTGCCAGCAGTCCGAGGGGGGATACGCAGTATTTT,CASSPRGDTQYF
once,TRBV27,TRBJ1-1,NA,TGTGCCAGCAGATACAGGGCCCCTCCGGACACTGAAGCTTTCTTT,CASRYRAPPDTEAFF
NA,TRBV18,TRBJ2-2,NA,TGTGCCAGCTCCCTTCCGGCAGGGACAGGGGAGCTGTTTTTT,CASSLPAGTGELFF
NA,TRBV11-2,TRBJ2-7,NA,TGTGCCAGCAGCTTATTTGGCCCCTACGAGCAGTACTTC,CASSLFGPYEQYF
NA,TRBV7-2,TRBJ2-5,TRBD2,TGTGCCAGCAGCCCCAGGTTAATGTTAGCGGGGCACCAAGAGACCCAGTACTTC,CASSPRLMLAGHQETQYF
few,TRBV5-1,TRBJ1-1,TRBD1,TGCGCCAGCAGCTTGACAGGGGGCTTGGTGGCTTTCTTT,CASSLTGGLVAFF
NA,TRBV6-1,TRBJ1-5,TRBD1,TGTGCCAGCAGTGGAGGACAGGGTAGCAATCAGCCCCAGCATTTT,CASSGGQGSNQPQHF
NA,TRBV18,TRBJ2-5,TRBD1,TGTGCCAGCTCACCCAAGGGGGGACAGGGAGAGACCCAGTACTTC,CASSPKGGQGETQYF